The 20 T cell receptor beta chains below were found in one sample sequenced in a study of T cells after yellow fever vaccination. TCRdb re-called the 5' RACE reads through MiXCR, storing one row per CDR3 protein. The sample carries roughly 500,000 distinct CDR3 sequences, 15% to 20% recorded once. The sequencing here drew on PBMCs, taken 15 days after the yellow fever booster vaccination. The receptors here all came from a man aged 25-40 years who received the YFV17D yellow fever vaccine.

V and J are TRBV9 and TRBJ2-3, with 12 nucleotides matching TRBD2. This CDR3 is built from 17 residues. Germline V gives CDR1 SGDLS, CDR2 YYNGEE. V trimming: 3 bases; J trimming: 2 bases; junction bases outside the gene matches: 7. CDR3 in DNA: TGTGCCAGCAGCGGGGGCCTAGCGGGAGGGAACACAGATACGCAGTATTTT. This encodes CASSGGLAGGNTDTQYF.

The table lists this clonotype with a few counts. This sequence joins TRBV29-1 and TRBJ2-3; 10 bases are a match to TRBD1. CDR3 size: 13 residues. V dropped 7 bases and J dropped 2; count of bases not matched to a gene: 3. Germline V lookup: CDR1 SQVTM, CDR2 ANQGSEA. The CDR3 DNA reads TGCAGCGCCGGACAGGGGGTCACAGATACGCAGTATTTT. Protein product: CSAGQGVTDTQYF.

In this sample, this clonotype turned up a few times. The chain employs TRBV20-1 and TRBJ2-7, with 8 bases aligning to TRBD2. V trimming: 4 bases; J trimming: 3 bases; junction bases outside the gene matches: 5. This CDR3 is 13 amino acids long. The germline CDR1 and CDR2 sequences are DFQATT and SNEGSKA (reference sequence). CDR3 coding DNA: TGCAGTGCTACTAGCGGGCGCTTCTACGAGCAGTACTTC. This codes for CSATSGRFYEQYF.

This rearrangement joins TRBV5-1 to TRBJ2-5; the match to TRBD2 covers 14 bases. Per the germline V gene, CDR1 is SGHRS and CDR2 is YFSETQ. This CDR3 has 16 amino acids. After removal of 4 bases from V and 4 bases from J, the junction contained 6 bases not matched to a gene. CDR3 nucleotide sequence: TGCGCCAGCAGCATAGGGACTAGCGGGAGAGGAGAGACCCAGTACTTC. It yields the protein CASSIGTSGRGETQYF.

In nucleotides, the CDR3 is TGCGCCAGCAGCTTGGGGGAGGTGAATCAGCCCCAGCATTTT. It codes for CASSLGEVNQPQHF. The rearrangement uses TRBV5-1 and TRBJ1-5; D not certain. The CDR3 length is 14 residues. Germline assignment: CDR1 SGHRS and CDR2 YFSETQ. V was cut by 0 bases and J by 4 bases, with 8 bases left in between.

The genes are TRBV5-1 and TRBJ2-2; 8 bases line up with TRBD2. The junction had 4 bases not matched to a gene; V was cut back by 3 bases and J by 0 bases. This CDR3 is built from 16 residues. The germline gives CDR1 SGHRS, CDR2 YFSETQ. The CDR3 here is CASSSSGSTNTGELFF. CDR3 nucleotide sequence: TGCGCCAGCAGCTCAAGCGGGAGTACGAACACCGGGGAGCTGTTTTTT.

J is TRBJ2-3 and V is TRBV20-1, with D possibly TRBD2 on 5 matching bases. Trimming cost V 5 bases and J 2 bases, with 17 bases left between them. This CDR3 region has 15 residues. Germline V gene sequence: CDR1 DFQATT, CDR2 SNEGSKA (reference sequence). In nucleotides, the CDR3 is TGCAGTGCTTTTCGACGGGGATTGTACACAGATACGCAGTATTTT. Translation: CSAFRRGLYTDTQYF.

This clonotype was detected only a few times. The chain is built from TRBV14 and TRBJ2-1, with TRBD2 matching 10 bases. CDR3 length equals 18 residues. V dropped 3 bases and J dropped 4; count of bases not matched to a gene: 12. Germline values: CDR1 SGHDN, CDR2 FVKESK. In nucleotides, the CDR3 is TGTGCCAGCAGCCATCAAAGGGCTAGCGGGAGACGGTACAATGAGCAGTTCTTC. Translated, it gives CASSHQRASGRRYNEQFF.

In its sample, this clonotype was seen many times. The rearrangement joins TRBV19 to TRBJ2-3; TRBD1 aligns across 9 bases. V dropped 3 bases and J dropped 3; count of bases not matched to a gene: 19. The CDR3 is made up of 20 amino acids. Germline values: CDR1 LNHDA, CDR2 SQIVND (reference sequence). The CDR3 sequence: CASSILIGSLSDRGTDTQYF. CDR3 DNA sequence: TGTGCCAGTAGTATCTTGATTGGATCCCTCTCTGACAGGGGGACAGATACGCAGTATTTT.

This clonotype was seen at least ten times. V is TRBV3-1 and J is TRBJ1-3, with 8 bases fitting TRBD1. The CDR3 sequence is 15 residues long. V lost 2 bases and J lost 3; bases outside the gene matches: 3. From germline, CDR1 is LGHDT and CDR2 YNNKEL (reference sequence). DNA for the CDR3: TGTGCCAGCAGCCAAACAGGGGGAGGTGGAAACACCATATATTTT. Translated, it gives CASSQTGGGGNTIYF.

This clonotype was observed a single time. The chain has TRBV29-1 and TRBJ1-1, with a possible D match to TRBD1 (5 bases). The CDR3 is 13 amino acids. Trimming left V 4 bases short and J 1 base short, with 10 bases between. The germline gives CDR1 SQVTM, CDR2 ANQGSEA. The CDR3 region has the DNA TGCAGCGTTGTTGGGGGAGGGAACACTGAAGCTTTCTTT. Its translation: CSVVGGGNTEAFF.

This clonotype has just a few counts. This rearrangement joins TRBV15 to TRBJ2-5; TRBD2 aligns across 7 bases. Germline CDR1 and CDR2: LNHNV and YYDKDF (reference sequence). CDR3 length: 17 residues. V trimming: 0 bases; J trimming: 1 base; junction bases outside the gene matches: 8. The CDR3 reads CATSRDHVTGGQETQYF. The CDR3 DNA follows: TGTGCCACCAGCAGAGATCATGTCACGGGGGGCCAAGAGACCCAGTACTTC.

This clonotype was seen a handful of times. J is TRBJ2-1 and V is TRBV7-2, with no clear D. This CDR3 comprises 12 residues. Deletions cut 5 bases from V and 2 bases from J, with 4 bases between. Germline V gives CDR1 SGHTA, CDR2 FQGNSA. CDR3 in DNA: TGTGCCAGCAGCGCCCCCTACAATGAGCAGTTCTTC. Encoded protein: CASSAPYNEQFF.

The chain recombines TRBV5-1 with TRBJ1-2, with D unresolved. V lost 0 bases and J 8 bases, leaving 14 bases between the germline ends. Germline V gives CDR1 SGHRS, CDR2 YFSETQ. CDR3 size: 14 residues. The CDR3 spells CASSLGMTEKGYTF. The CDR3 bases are TGCGCCAGCAGCTTGGGAATGACCGAAAAAGGCTACACCTTC.

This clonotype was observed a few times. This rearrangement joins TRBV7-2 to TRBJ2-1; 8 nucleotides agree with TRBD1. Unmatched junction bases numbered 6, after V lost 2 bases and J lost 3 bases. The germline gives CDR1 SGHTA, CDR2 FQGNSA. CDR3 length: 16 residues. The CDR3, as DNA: TGTGCCAGCAGCTTATGGCGAGGACAGGGCTACAATGAGCAGTTCTTC. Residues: CASSLWRGQGYNEQFF.

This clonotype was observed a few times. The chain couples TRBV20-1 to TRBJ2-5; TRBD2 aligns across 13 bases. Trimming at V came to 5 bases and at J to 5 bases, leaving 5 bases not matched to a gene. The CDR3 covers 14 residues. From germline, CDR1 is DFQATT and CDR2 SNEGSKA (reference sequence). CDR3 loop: CSAPLAGGGETQYF. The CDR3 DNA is TGCAGTGCTCCACTAGCGGGAGGGGGGGAGACCCAGTACTTC.

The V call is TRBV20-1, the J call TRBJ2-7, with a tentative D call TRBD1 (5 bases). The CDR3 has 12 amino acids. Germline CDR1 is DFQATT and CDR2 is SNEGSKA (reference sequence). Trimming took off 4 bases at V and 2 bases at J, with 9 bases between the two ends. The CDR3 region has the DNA TGCAGTGCTACGGACACTACCTACGAGCAGTACTTC. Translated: CSATDTTYEQYF.

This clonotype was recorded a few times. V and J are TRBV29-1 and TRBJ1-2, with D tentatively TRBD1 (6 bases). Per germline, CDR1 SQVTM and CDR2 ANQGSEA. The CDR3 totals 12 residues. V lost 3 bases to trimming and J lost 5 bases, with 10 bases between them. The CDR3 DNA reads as TGCAGCGTTGAGGGCAGGGGTTATGGCTACACCTTC. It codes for CSVEGRGYGYTF.

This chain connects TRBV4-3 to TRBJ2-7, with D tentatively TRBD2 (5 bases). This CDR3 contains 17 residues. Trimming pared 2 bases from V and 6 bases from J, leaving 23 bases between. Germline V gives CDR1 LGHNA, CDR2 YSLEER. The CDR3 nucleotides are TGCGCCAGCAGCCAACCTCCTTATCCGGATCGGGGAGCCGAGCAGTACTTC. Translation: CASSQPPYPDRGAEQYF.

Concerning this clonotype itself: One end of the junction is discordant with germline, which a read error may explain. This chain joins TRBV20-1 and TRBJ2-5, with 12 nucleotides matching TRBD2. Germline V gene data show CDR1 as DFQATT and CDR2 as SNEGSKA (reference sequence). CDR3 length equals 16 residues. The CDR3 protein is CCARGSSGRAQETQYF. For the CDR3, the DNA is TGCTGTGCTAGAGGTTCTAGCGGGAGGGCCCAGGAGACCCAGTACTTC.